This is a list of T cell receptor beta chains from one sample in a study of glioma-infiltrating T cells after dendritic cell vaccination. TCRdb's table, derived via immunoSEQ multiplex PCR, lists solely in-frame clones and lacks some. The repertoire has around 100,000 clones, roughly 76% of them found once; the top ten carry about 12%. This material consisted of blood, taken before dendritic cell vaccination. Every receptor here comes from a human donor with glioblastoma. Both conserved end residues are part of each CDR3. D genes are given only for firm matches. Some rows have no size entry. The others give once, few or many, or a class for an expanded clone.

TRBJ2-7 15 NA TRBV7-2 TRBD2 CASSPSGGWSYEQYF TGTGCCAGCAGCCCTAGCGGGGGGTGGTCCTACGAGCAGTACTTC
TRBJ2-7 15 once TRBV19 TRBD2 CASSQRTSGGGEQYF TGTGCCAGTAGTCAAAGGACTAGCGGGGGGGGCGAGCAGTACTTC
TRBJ2-7 17 NA TRBV12-5 NA CASGLAADSRSSYEQYF TGTGCTAGTGGTTTGGCGGCGGACAGTAGGAGCTCCTACGAGCAGTACTTC
TRBJ1-1 15 NA TRBV27 TRBD1 CASRGLLGQGAEAFF TGTGCCAGCAGGGGACTTCTTGGACAGGGGGCTGAAGCTTTCTTT
TRBJ2-7 14 NA TRBV7-2 TRBD1 CASSSYRGPYEQYF TGTGCCAGCAGCTCGTACAGGGGGCCGTACGAGCAGTACTTC
TRBJ2-5 15 NA TRBV11-2 TRBD2 CASSLVSGGVPAQYF TGTGCCAGCAGCTTAGTCAGTGGGGGGGTGCCGGCCCAGTACTTC
TRBJ1-1 13 NA TRBV7-2 NA CASSFATSQEAFF TGTGCCAGCAGCTTCGCGACATCTCAAGAAGCTTTCTTT
TRBJ2-6 16 NA TRBV11-2 TRBD2 CASSLGTITGANVLTF TGTGCCAGCAGCTTGGGGACTATCACGGGGGCCAACGTCCTGACTTTC
TRBJ2-5 13 NA TRBV6-6 TRBD1 CASRWTGAETQYF TGTGCCAGCAGATGGACAGGGGCAGAGACCCAGTACTTC
TRBJ2-1 15 NA TRBV18 TRBD2 CASSLGGSSYNEQFF TGTGCCAGCTCACTGGGAGGGAGCTCCTACAATGAGCAGTTCTTC
TRBJ2-5 14 NA TRBV4-2 TRBD1 CASSQGQGGGTQYF TGTGCCAGCAGCCAGGGACAGGGGGGAGGGACCCAGTACTTC
TRBJ2-7 14 NA TRBV11-3 NA CASSRRTPAYEQYF TGTGCCAGCAGCAGGAGAACACCGGCCTACGAGCAGTACTTC
TRBJ2-7 15 once TRBV15 NA CATSRDRAARDEQYF TGTGCCACCAGCAGAGATCGTGCAGCCCGGGACGAGCAGTACTTC
TRBJ2-5 16 NA TRBV15 TRBD1 CATSSRDRGYQETQYF TGTGCCACCAGCAGCCGGGACAGGGGATACCAAGAGACCCAGTACTTC
TRBJ2-1 14 NA TRBV2 TRBD2 CASSDGGGDNEQFF TGTGCCAGCAGTGACGGCGGGGGGGACAATGAGCAGTTCTTC
TRBJ1-1 14 NA TRBV5-5 NA CASSSTTGNTEAFF TGTGCCAGCAGCTCAACCACAGGGAACACTGAAGCTTTCTTT
TRBJ1-2 14 NA TRBV9 NA CASSAEDRFYGYTF TGTGCCAGCAGCGCTGAAGACAGGTTCTATGGCTACACCTTC
TRBJ1-2 14 NA TRBV6-5 NA CASSYMQGSYGYTF TGTGCCAGCAGTTACATGCAGGGGAGCTATGGCTACACCTTC
TRBJ2-2 15 NA TRBV5-7 NA CASSSRDKNTGELFF TGTGCCAGCAGCTCCCGGGACAAGAACACCGGGGAGCTGTTTTTT
TRBJ2-3 15 NA TRBV15 TRBD2 CATSGLAAYTDTQYF TGTGCCACCAGCGGACTAGCGGCCTACACAGATACGCAGTATTTT
TRBJ1-1 15 NA TRBV2 NA CASSEAVTMNTEAFF TGTGCCAGCAGTGAGGCTGTTACAATGAACACTGAAGCTTTCTTT
TRBJ2-2 11 NA TRBV27 NA CASMSSGELFF TGTGCCAGCATGTCCTCGGGGGAGCTGTTTTTT
TRBJ1-6 14 NA TRBV4-1 NA CASSHGQYNSPLHF TGCGCCAGCAGCCACGGACAGTATAATTCACCCCTCCACTTT